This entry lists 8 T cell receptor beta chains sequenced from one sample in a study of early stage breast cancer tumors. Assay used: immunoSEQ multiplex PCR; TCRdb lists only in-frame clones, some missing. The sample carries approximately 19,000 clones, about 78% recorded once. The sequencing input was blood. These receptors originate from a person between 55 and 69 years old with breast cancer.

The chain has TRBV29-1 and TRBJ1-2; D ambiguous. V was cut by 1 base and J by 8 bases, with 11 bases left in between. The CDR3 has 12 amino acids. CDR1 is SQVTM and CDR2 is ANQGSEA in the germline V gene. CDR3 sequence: CSVEALDRGYTF. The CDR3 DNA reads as TGCAGCGTTGAAGCCCTTGATCGGGGCTACACCTTC.

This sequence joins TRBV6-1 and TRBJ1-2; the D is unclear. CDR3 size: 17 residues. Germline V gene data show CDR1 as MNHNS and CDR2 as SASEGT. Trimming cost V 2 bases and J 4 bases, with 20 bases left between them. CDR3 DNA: TGTGCCAGCAGTGAATCCCCTGGCGGCCGAGGTGGCTATGGCTACACCTTC. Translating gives CASSESPGGRGGYGYTF.

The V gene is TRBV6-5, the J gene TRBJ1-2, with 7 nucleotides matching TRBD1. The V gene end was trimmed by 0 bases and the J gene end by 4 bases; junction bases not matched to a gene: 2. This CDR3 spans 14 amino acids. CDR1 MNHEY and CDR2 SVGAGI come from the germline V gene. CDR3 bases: TGTGCCAGCAGTTACTCAGGGGGCGGCTATGGCTACACCTTC. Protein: CASSYSGGGYGYTF.

In DNA form, the CDR3 reads TGCGCCAGCAGAGAGGGAAGTGAAGAAAAACTGTTTTTT. Encoded protein: CASREGSEEKLFF. This chain joins TRBV5-1 and TRBJ1-4; D is uncertain. Trimming pared 5 bases from V and 8 bases from J, leaving 13 bases between. The CDR3 has 13 residues. Germline CDR1 reads SGHRS; CDR2 reads YFSETQ.

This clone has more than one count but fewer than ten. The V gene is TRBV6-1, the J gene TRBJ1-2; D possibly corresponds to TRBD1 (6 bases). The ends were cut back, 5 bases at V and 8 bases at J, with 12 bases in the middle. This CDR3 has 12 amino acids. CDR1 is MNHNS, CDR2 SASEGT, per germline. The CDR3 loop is CASSISGEGYTF. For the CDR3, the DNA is TGTGCCAGCAGTATTTCAGGGGAAGGCTACACCTTC.

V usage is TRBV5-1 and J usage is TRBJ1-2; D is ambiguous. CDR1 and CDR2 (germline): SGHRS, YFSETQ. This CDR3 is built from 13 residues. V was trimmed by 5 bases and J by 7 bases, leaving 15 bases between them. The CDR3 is CASSFETTGGYTF. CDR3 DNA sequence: TGCGCCAGCAGTTTCGAAACCACTGGTGGCTACACCTTC.

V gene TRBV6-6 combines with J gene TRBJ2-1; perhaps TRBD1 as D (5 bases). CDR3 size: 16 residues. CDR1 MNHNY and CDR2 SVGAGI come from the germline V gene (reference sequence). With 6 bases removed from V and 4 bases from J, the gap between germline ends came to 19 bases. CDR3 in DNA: TGTGCCAGCAGCCCAGGGAAGGGTGAGGTGTACAATGAGCAGTTCTTC. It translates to CASSPGKGEVYNEQFF.

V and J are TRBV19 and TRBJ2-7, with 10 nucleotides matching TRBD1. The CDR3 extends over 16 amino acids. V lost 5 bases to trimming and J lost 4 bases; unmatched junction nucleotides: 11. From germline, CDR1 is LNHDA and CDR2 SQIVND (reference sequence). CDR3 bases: TGTGCCAGTAGTCGGGGGACGGGACAGGGGACTTACGAGCAGTACTTC. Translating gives CASSRGTGQGTYEQYF.